The sequence of this T cell receptor beta chain was determined in a study of T-cell reconstitution after alpha-beta-depleted transplantation in children. Study observations and caveats: Recipient T cells and thymic progenitors that survived were the source of the high TCRbeta diversity seen at day 60 in some patients. Alpha-beta T cells present about two months after transplant were reported to originate from several hundred expanded graft clones. One year post-transplant, T-cell counts and diversity were largely derived from T cells produced anew.

V was clipped by 5 bases and J by 6 bases, with 17 bases between them. The CDR3 runs to 14 residues. Germline CDR1 SGHAT, CDR2 FQNNGV. Researchers prepared the TCRbeta library using unique molecular identifiers, the study reports. TCRdb reprocessed the PCR reads with MiXCR, giving one entry per CDR3 protein. This sample has roughly 200,000 distinct CDR3 sequences, with roughly 7.1% found just once. This clonotype was counted ten times or more. Its antigen is not known. This receptor was taken from a boy aged 2 to 10 with acute lymphoblastic leukemia, due to receive a stem cell transplant. The V gene is TRBV11-2, the J gene TRBJ2-7, with D maybe TRBD2 (6 bases). The sequencing used PBMCs, collected before TCRalphabeta/CD19-depleted stem cell transplant. Here the CDR3 DNA reads TGTGCCAGCAGCCGGCGGACGGCGGGGCGCGAGCAGTACTTC. Its protein product is CASSRRTAGREQYF.